One sample yielded the 27 T cell receptor beta chains listed below, sequenced in a study of radiotherapy plus CTLA-4 blockade in lung cancer. The assay was immunoSEQ multiplex PCR, and TCRdb's table has in-frame clones only and misses some. This table holds roughly 69,000 clones, roughly 76% found once. This specimen was peripheral blood, taken from a patient treated with radiotherapy plus ipilimumab. The source of these receptors is a human donor with non-small cell lung cancer whose response to radiotherapy plus ipilimumab could not be evaluated. Some clones in this sample may be carry-over from other donors' samples.

The chain uses TRBV27 and TRBJ2-6; D is unresolved. Trimming pared 3 bases from V and 0 bases from J, leaving 21 bases between. The germline V gene encodes CDR1 MNHEY and CDR2 SMNVEV (reference sequence). The CDR3 is 20 residues long. The DNA for the CDR3 is TGTGCCAGCAGTTTTGGTTATCCAAGTTATGGCGGCTCTGGGGCCAACGTCCTGACTTTC. It is translated as CASSFGYPSYGGSGANVLTF.

V and J are TRBV6-6 and TRBJ1-1; D unclear. This CDR3 comprises 12 residues. V lost 4 bases to trimming and J lost 1 base, with 4 bases between them. The germline CDR1 and CDR2 sequences are MNHNY and SVGAGI (reference sequence). CDR3 bases: TGTGCCAGCAGTTTTAGGAACACTGAAGCTTTCTTT. As protein: CASSFRNTEAFF.

This clone was detected only a few times. A read error likely explains this, since a far larger clone differs by one base. This chain uses TRBV28 with TRBJ2-2; 7 bases agree with TRBD1. The CDR3 sequence is 13 residues long. Germline CDR1 reads MDHEN; CDR2 reads SYDVKM. The CDR3 region has the DNA TGTGCCAGCAGTTACAGGGGTACCGGGGAGCTGTCTTTT. Its protein is CASSYRGTGELSF.

V usage is TRBV4-1 and J usage is TRBJ1-6; 8 bases line up with TRBD1. Germline lookup yields CDR1 MGHRA and CDR2 YSYEKL. The CDR3 has 17 residues. V shed 4 bases and J 9 bases; nucleotides not matched to a gene: 14. The CDR3 reads CASSPATGTGGFSPLHF. The CDR3 nucleotides are TGCGCCAGCAGCCCAGCAACCGGGACAGGCGGTTTTTCACCCCTCCACTTT.

This chain joins TRBV27 and TRBJ1-4; D gene ambiguous. This CDR3 region has 14 residues. Germline CDR1 MNHEY, CDR2 SMNVEV (reference sequence). Deletions cut 5 bases from V and 8 bases from J, with 15 bases between. The CDR3 nucleotides are TGTGCCAGCAGTCTATGGACTTCGCAGGAAAAACTGTTTTTT. Its protein product is CASSLWTSQEKLFF.

The chain links TRBV4-1 to TRBJ1-4, with 7 bases aligning to TRBD1. The ends lost 2 bases at V and 5 bases at J; junction bases unmatched: 8. CDR1 is MGHRA, CDR2 YSYEKL, per germline. The CDR3 covers 16 residues. CDR3 residues: CASSQPPGTANEKLFF. CDR3 sequence (DNA): TGCGCCAGCAGCCAACCCCCCGGGACAGCCAATGAAAAACTGTTTTTT.

The V call is TRBV28, the J call TRBJ1-1; unclear D gene. Germline-derived CDR1 and CDR2 are MDHEN and SYDVKM. The germline V and J ends were trimmed by 4 bases and 5 bases, with 14 bases remaining between them. The CDR3 has 14 residues. The CDR3 reads CASSSRQVETEAFF. In DNA form, the CDR3 reads TGTGCCAGCAGTTCAAGGCAGGTGGAAACTGAAGCTTTCTTT.

The chain combines TRBV5-1 with TRBJ1-2; 8 nucleotides agree with TRBD1. The V and J ends lost 4 bases and 6 bases, in that order; junction bases with no gene match: 5. Germline loops: CDR1 SGHRS, CDR2 YFSETQ. The CDR3 sequence is 13 residues long. In DNA, the CDR3 is TGCGCCAGCAGCCTAGTACAGGGGGATGGCTACACCTTC. Its translation is CASSLVQGDGYTF.

The chain uses TRBV30 and TRBJ2-4, with 7 bases fitting TRBD1. The CDR3 has 15 residues. Germline-derived CDR1 and CDR2 are GTSNPN and SVGIG (reference sequence). Losses at the gene ends were 2 bases for V and 0 bases for J; bases not matched to a gene: 4. DNA for the CDR3: TGTGCCTGGAGTCCGACAGGGTTAGCCAAAAACATTCAGTACTTC. This translates into CAWSPTGLAKNIQYF.

V is TRBV1 and J is TRBJ1-1; TRBD1 is the table's D call, not checked against the DNA. TRBV1 is recorded as a pseudogene. The CDR3 covers 17 residues. CDR3 residues: CTSSQRTGKEGDTEAFF. The CDR3 nucleotides read TGCACCAGCAGCCAGAGGACAGGAAAGGAGGGGGACACTGAAGCTTTCTTT.

This chain links TRBV5-4 with TRBJ1-1; possibly TRBD1 for D (6 bases). V was cut by 0 bases and J by 8 bases, with 11 bases left in between. In germline, CDR1 is SGHNT, CDR2 YYREEE (reference sequence). The CDR3 covers 13 residues. CDR3 amino acids: CASSLGGGGEAFF. In DNA form, the CDR3 reads TGTGCCAGCAGCTTGGGGGGCGGGGGCGAAGCTTTCTTT.

V is TRBV27 and J is TRBJ1-2; D gene uncertain. Germline V gives CDR1 MNHEY, CDR2 SMNVEV (reference sequence). The V gene lost 3 bases and the J gene lost 3 bases, with 11 bases spanning the gap. The CDR3 sequence is 14 residues long. CDR3 sequence: CASSFRESDYGYTF. The DNA of the CDR3 is TGTGCCAGCAGTTTCCGGGAGTCGGACTATGGCTACACCTTC.

This clone was seen only a few times. The gene calls are TRBV6-4 and TRBJ1-1, with D maybe TRBD1 (5 bases). Trimming took 5 bases from V and 1 from J, leaving 8 bases between them. The CDR3 covers 13 residues. The germline V gene has CDR1 MRHNA and CDR2 SNTAGT. The CDR3 sequence: CASSITGNTEAFF. CDR3 DNA: TGTGCCAGCAGTATAACAGGGAACACTGAAGCTTTCTTT.

This chain uses TRBV7-8 with TRBJ2-5, with a possible D match to TRBD2 (6 bases). Germline CDR1 reads SGHVS; CDR2 reads FQNEAQ. This CDR3 has 14 amino acids. V shed 2 bases and J shed 4 bases, with 11 bases lying between them. In DNA, the CDR3 is TGTGCCAGCAGCTTAATGGGGGGAACAGAGACCCAGTACTTC. It encodes CASSLMGGTETQYF.

The rearrangement links TRBV5-5 to TRBJ1-1; D may be TRBD1 (5 bases). Trimming removed 1 base at V and 1 base at J, with 8 bases between. CDR3 length equals 14 residues. Looked up from germline, CDR1 is SGHKS and CDR2 is YYEKEE (reference sequence). The CDR3 nucleotides are TGTGCCAGCAGCTTGCGAAGGGGGAACACTGAAGCTTTCTTT. Protein: CASSLRRGNTEAFF.

V is TRBV5-1 and J is TRBJ2-7; 10 nucleotides align to TRBD1. Germline-derived CDR1 and CDR2 are SGHRS and YFSETQ. The CDR3 is 14 residues long. V was clipped by 4 bases and J by 7 bases; unmatched bases: 8. The CDR3 bases are TGCGCCAGCAGCACCGATCCGGACAGGGGGGAGCAGTACTTC. This codes for CASSTDPDRGEQYF.

The V gene is TRBV7-9, the J gene TRBJ2-5; 8 positions agree with TRBD1. The DNA end is a closer match to TRBJ2-7, so the J assignment may be wrong. The CDR3 contains 15 residues. In germline, CDR1 is SEHNR, CDR2 FQNEAQ (reference sequence). Here the CDR3 DNA reads TGTGCCAGCAGCCCTGACAGGGGCCTCCTCTACGAGCAGTACTTC. Its translation: CASSPDRGLLYEQYF.

A single count supports this clone. J is TRBJ2-2 and V is TRBV19; D call uncertain. CDR3 length: 14 amino acids. Per the germline V gene, CDR1 is LNHDA and CDR2 is SQIVND (reference sequence). Trimming took 9 bases from V and 0 from J, leaving 11 bases between them. The CDR3 DNA sequence: TGTGCCAGCTCAGTGGTGGCGAACACCGGGGAGCTGTTTTTT. This encodes CASSVVANTGELFF.

This clone was detected once. CDR3 residues: CASRLGQGEYGYTF. The CDR3 DNA reads as TGCGCCAGCCGCCTGGGACAGGGAGAGTATGGCTACACCTTC. The V and J genes are TRBV5-1 and TRBJ1-2; 9 positions agree with TRBD1. The CDR3 has 14 residues. Germline CDR1 reads SGHRS; CDR2 reads YFSETQ. V lost 7 bases, J lost 5 bases, and 9 bases stayed unmatched.

J is TRBJ2-3 and V is TRBV21-1; TRBD2 reflects the table's D call only, with no check against the DNA. TRBV21-1 is a pseudogene locus. The CDR3 is 18 residues long. The CDR3 DNA reads as TGTGCCAGCAGCAAAGGCCTGGGGGAGGTTGGGGGCACAGATACGCAGTATTTT. Protein: CASSKGLGEVGGTDTQYF.

The genes are TRBV4-2 and TRBJ2-7; 9 bases align to TRBD2. This CDR3 comprises 15 residues. Germline CDR1 LGHNA, CDR2 YNFKEQ. The junction had 6 bases not matched to a gene; V was cut back by 4 bases and J by 2 bases. The CDR3, as DNA: TGTGCCAGCAGCCGTCAGCTAGCGGGGACCTACGAGCAGTACTTC. It translates to CASSRQLAGTYEQYF.

In DNA, the CDR3 is TGTGCCAGTAGTTTTGACAGGGCCCCCTACGAGCAGTACTTC. As protein: CASSFDRAPYEQYF. The J gene is TRBJ2-7, the V gene TRBV19; 7 bases agree with TRBD1. The V segment lost 5 bases and the J segment 2 bases; nucleotides outside the gene matches: 6. CDR3 length: 14 residues. Germline V lookup: CDR1 LNHDA, CDR2 SQIVND (reference sequence). The full variable domain, its missing parts supplied by reference TRBV19 and TRBJ2-7, is DGGITQSPKYLFRKEGQNVTLSCEQNLNHDAMYWYRQDPGQGLRLIYYSQIVNDFQKGDIAEGYSVSREKKESFPLTVTSAQKNPTAFYLCASSFDRAPYEQYFGPGTRLTVT.

This rearrangement joins TRBV7-3 to TRBJ2-2, with TRBD2 matching over 8 bases. Trimming cost V 5 bases and J 4 bases; bases outside gene matches: 3. The CDR3 runs to 14 residues. Looked up from germline, CDR1 is SGHTA and CDR2 is FQGTGA. The CDR3 region is CASSAGLATGELFF. As DNA, the CDR3 is TGTGCCAGCAGCGCCGGACTAGCCACCGGGGAGCTGTTTTTT.

The chain employs TRBV5-1 and TRBJ1-1; 11 nucleotides align to TRBD1. J was trimmed by 11 bases and V by 4 bases; bases with no gene match: 10. CDR1 and CDR2 from the germline V gene are SGHRS and YFSETQ. The CDR3 sequence is 14 residues long. CDR3 nucleotides: TGCGCCAGCAGCGAGGGACAGGGGGGGTCTGCCGCTTTCTTT. Translating gives CASSEGQGGSAAFF. Filled out from reference TRBV5-1 and TRBJ1-1, the complete variable domain reads KAGVTQTPRYLIKTRGQQVTLSCSPISGHRSVSWYQQTPGQGLQFLFEYFSETQRNKGNFPGRFSGRQFSNSRSEMNVSTLELGDSALYLCASSEGQGGSAAFFGQGTRLTVV.

V and J are TRBV7-3 and TRBJ2-7; 9 nucleotides line up with TRBD1. V shed 4 bases, J shed 6 bases, and the junction held 4 bases outside the gene matches. The germline V gene encodes CDR1 SGHTA and CDR2 FQGTGA. The CDR3 has 13 amino acids. CDR3 coding DNA: TGTGCCAGCAGCTCCGCGACAGGGGGCGAGCAGTACTTC. Protein: CASSSATGGEQYF.

The rearrangement uses TRBV2 and TRBJ1-3; 7 bases line up with TRBD1. This CDR3 region has 17 residues. CDR1 is SNHLY and CDR2 is FYNNEI in the germline V gene. The V and J ends lost 3 bases and 0 bases, in that order; junction bases with no gene match: 8. CDR3 protein: CASSDGTVSSSGNTIYF. DNA for the CDR3: TGTGCCAGCAGTGACGGGACAGTTTCAAGCTCTGGAAACACCATATATTTT.

This chain uses TRBV7-3 with TRBJ2-1; perhaps TRBD2 as D (7 bases). Germline V gene lookup returns CDR1 SGHTA and CDR2 FQGTGA. The CDR3 sequence is 15 residues long. The V and J ends lost 2 bases and 4 bases respectively, with 12 bases between them. CDR3 amino acids: CASSLEGGVYNEQFF. In DNA form, the CDR3 reads TGTGCCAGCAGCTTAGAGGGGGGGGTTTACAATGAGCAGTTCTTC. Supplemented by reference TRBV7-3 and TRBJ2-1, the full variable domain reads GAGVSQTPSNKVTEKGKYVELRCDPISGHTALYWYRQSLGQGPEFLIYFQGTGAADDSGLPNDRFFAVRPEGSVSTLKIQRTERGDSAVYLCASSLEGGVYNEQFFGPGTRLTVL.